This T cell receptor (beta chain) was captured in a study of blood T cell repertoires in COVID-19. Study-level background: Spain, Italy and the United States supplied samples that represented acute and convalescent COVID-19. PBMCs, B-cell-depleted T cells, or T cells provided the cDNA or gDNA that made up the material.

The assay was immunoSEQ multiplex PCR, and TCRdb's table has in-frame clones only and misses some. The sample has 250,000 or so clones; around 90% are singletons. Patients of the Seattle cohort, enrolled during active infection, were followed longitudinally. The sequenced sample consisted of peripheral blood. The receptor was isolated from a man aged 30 to 39 with COVID-19, enrolled during active disease.

CDR3 amino acids: CASRPTTPLDDEQFF. DNA for the CDR3: TGTGCCAGCAGGCCGACTACTCCCTTAGACGATGAGCAGTTCTTC. The chain recombines TRBV27 with TRBJ2-1; D might be TRBD2 (5 bases). V lost 6 bases and J lost 8, with 20 bases in between. CDR1 and CDR2 (germline): MNHEY, SMNVEV (reference sequence). This CDR3 has 15 residues.